Listed here is a single T cell receptor (beta chain). This sample stems from a study of shared clonotypes between healthy human individuals. Germline CDR1 and CDR2: MDHEN and SYDVKM. The V and J ends lost 3 bases and 15 bases, in that order; junction bases with no gene match: 11. This CDR3 spans 13 amino acids. Libraries were prepared by immunoSEQ multiplex PCR; TCRdb keeps only in-frame clonotypes and omits some of them. Found here are around 2.1 million clones, around 95% of them singletons; the top ten hold more than 0.1%. The rearrangement joins TRBV28 to TRBJ2-1; 7 bases fit TRBD1. Material: naive CD4+ T cells sorted from blood. Documented subset: CD45RA+ positively selected. The source is a young man in good health. CDR3 nucleotides: TGTGCCAGCAGTTTCAGAGACAGGGTCAGACTGTTCTTC. Translated, it gives CASSFRDRVRLFF. Variable domain in full (rest from reference TRBV28 and TRBJ2-1): DVKVTQSSRYLVKRTGEKVFLECVQDMDHENMFWYRQDPGLGLRLIYFSYDVKMKEKGDIPEGYSVSREKKERFSLILESASTNQTSMYLCASSFRDRVRLFFGPGTRLTVL.